Below are 10 T cell receptor beta chains sequenced from a single sample in a study of STAT3 mutations in large granular lymphocyte leukemia. General study results and limits: In T-cell large granular lymphocyte leukemia, about half of patients showed multiple immunodominant subclonotypes.

Antigens for these TCRs are unknown. Method: immunoSEQ multiplex PCR; TCRdb's copy keeps in-frame clones and lacks some. This table holds 30,000 to 45,000 clones, about 88% found once. The sequenced material came from PBMCs. These receptors all come from a human donor with T large granular lymphocyte leukemia. Some clones in this sample may be carry-over from other donors' samples.

The gene calls are TRBV5-6 and TRBJ1-2; maybe TRBD1 (6 bases). The CDR3 has 13 amino acids. The germline V gene has CDR1 SGHDT and CDR2 YYEEEE. V was trimmed by 5 bases and J by 4 bases, leaving 12 bases between them. CDR3 sequence reads: CASRGGRSYGYTF. Written as DNA, the CDR3 is TGTGCCAGCAGAGGGGGACGGAGCTATGGCTACACCTTC.

The chain is built from TRBV5-6 and TRBJ2-5; D not resolved. The CDR3 has 15 amino acids. V was trimmed by 1 base and J by 2 bases, leaving 12 bases between them. The V gene's germline CDR1 is SGHDT and CDR2 YYEEEE. In nucleotides, the CDR3 is TGTGCCAGCAGCTTGCCTCTCAACCCTCAAGAGACCCAGTACTTC. This codes for CASSLPLNPQETQYF.

The J gene is TRBJ1-1, the V gene TRBV19; unclear D gene. Germline V lookup: CDR1 LNHDA, CDR2 SQIVND (reference sequence). Trimming took off 2 bases at V and 0 bases at J, with 7 bases between the two ends. This CDR3 comprises 14 residues. The CDR3 spells CASSIQSMNTEAFF. CDR3 bases: TGTGCCAGTAGTATACAGTCGATGAACACTGAAGCTTTCTTT.

With respect to this clone: Other DNA sequences within the sample encode an identical CDR3. The gene calls are TRBV5-4 and TRBJ2-1; 9 bases agree with TRBD2. Germline-derived CDR1 and CDR2 are SGHNT and YYREEE (reference sequence). The ends lost 0 bases at V and 4 bases at J; junction bases unmatched: 2. The CDR3 spans 15 residues. The CDR3 here is CASSLAAGGYNEQFF. DNA for the CDR3: TGTGCCAGCAGCTTGGCAGCGGGGGGTTACAATGAGCAGTTCTTC.

The rearrangement joins TRBV19 to TRBJ2-2; no clear D gene. The ends were cut back, 5 bases at V and 2 bases at J, with 12 bases in the middle. This CDR3 is 15 amino acids long. The germline V gene has CDR1 LNHDA and CDR2 SQIVND (reference sequence). The CDR3 here is CASSLWGDNTGELFF. The CDR3 DNA sequence: TGTGCCAGTAGTCTATGGGGTGACAACACCGGGGAGCTGTTTTTT.

V gene TRBV29-1 combines with J gene TRBJ2-1, with TRBD2 matching 9 bases. Germline assignment: CDR1 SQVTM and CDR2 ANQGSEA. This CDR3 has 13 residues. J was trimmed by 2 bases and V by 5 bases; bases with no gene match: 1. CDR3 amino acids: CSVRTSAYNEQFF. For the CDR3, the DNA is TGCAGCGTTAGGACTAGCGCCTACAATGAGCAGTTCTTC.

DNA of the CDR3: TGTGCCAGCAGCCCAGGTCAGGGCGATTATGGCTACACCTTC. Translating gives CASSPGQGDYGYTF. V is TRBV7-9 and J is TRBJ1-2, with D perhaps TRBD1 (5 bases). Germline values: CDR1 SEHNR, CDR2 FQNEAQ (reference sequence). V was trimmed by 5 bases and J by 5 bases, leaving 15 bases between them. This CDR3 has 14 residues.

This chain connects TRBV19 to TRBJ1-2; tentative D call: TRBD1 (5 bases). This CDR3 comprises 13 residues. The germline V and J ends were trimmed by 0 bases and 8 bases, with 10 bases remaining between them. Per germline, CDR1 LNHDA and CDR2 SQIVND (reference sequence). The CDR3 bases are TGTGCCAGTAGTATAGAAGGGGCAGGAGGCTACACCTTC. This translates into CASSIEGAGGYTF.

J is TRBJ1-5 and V is TRBV6-5; D remains unclear. This CDR3 comprises 13 residues. Trimming took 4 bases from V and 9 from J, leaving 13 bases between them. From germline, CDR1 is MNHEY and CDR2 SVGAGI. CDR3: CASSWSFAGPQHF. CDR3 coding DNA: TGTGCCAGCAGTTGGTCCTTCGCGGGGCCCCAGCATTTT.

The chain uses TRBV7-9 and TRBJ2-1; 10 bases align to TRBD1. Germline CDR1 SEHNR, CDR2 FQNEAQ (reference sequence). The CDR3 is 14 amino acids. V shed 5 bases, J shed 4 bases, and the junction held 2 bases outside the gene matches. CDR3 coding DNA: TGTGCCAGCAGCGGGGACAGGGGTTACAATGAGCAGTTCTTC. Translated: CASSGDRGYNEQFF.